This T cell receptor (beta chain) was captured in a study of blood T cell repertoires in COVID-19. The CDR3 sequence is 12 residues long. The ends were cut back, 1 base at V and 4 bases at J, with 4 bases in the middle. Germline CDR1 reads LGHDT; CDR2 reads YNNKEL (reference sequence). Assay used: immunoSEQ multiplex PCR; TCRdb lists only in-frame clones, some missing. The sample lists tens of thousands of clones, over 70% occurring once. The sample was peripheral blood. The TCR comes from a human donor in a cohort sampled during active COVID-19. The rearrangement joins TRBV3-1 (or the pseudogene TRBV3-2) to TRBJ1-2; no clear D gene. Written as DNA, the CDR3 is TGTGCCAGCAGCCAAGTCGGCTATGGCTACACCTTC. As protein: CASSQVGYGYTF.